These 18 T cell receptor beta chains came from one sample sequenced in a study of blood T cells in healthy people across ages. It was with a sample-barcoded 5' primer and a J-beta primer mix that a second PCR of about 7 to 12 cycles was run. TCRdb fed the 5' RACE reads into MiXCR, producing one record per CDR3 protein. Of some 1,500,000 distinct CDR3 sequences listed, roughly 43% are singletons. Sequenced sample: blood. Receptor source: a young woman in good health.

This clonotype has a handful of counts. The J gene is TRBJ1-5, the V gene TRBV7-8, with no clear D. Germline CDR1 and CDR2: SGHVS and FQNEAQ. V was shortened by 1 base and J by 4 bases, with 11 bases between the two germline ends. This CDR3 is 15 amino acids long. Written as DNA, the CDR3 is TGTGCCAGCAGCTTAGACCACAGAGTTAATCAGCCCCAGCATTTT. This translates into CASSLDHRVNQPQHF.

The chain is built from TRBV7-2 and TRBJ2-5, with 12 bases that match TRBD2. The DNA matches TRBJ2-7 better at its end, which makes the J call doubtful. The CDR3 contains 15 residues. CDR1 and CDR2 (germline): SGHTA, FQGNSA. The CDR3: CASSRRTSGNYEQYF. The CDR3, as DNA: TGTGCCAGCAGCCGCCGGACTAGCGGGAACTACGAGCAGTACTTC.

The CDR3 region is CSARDRAIPEQYF. CDR3 coding DNA: TGCAGTGCTCGGGACAGGGCAATTCCCGAGCAGTACTTC. The chain joins TRBV20-1 to TRBJ2-7, with TRBD1 matching over 9 bases. CDR1 and CDR2 (germline): DFQATT, SNEGSKA (reference sequence). V gave up 5 bases and J gave up 6 bases; unmatched junction bases: 8. This CDR3 is built from 13 residues.

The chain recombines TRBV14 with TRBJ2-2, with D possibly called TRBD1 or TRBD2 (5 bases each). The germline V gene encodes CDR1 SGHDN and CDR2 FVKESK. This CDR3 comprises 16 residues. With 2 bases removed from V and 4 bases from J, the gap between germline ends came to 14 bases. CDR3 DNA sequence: TGTGCCAGCAGCCAAACAAAGGACGGGGCCACCGGGGAGCTGTTTTTT. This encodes CASSQTKDGATGELFF.

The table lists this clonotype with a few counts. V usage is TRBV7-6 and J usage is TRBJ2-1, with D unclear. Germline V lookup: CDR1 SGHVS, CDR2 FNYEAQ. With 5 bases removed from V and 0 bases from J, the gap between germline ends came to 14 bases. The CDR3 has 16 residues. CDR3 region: CASSLNQDNSYNEQFF. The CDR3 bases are TGTGCCAGCAGCCTCAATCAAGACAACTCCTACAATGAGCAGTTCTTC.

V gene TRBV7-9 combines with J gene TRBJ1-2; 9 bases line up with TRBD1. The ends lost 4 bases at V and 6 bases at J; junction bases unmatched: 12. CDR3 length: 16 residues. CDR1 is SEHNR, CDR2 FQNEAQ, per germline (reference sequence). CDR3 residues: CASSSGRPGQGNGYTF. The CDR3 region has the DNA TGTGCCAGCAGCTCCGGGCGCCCGGGACAGGGTAATGGCTACACCTTC.

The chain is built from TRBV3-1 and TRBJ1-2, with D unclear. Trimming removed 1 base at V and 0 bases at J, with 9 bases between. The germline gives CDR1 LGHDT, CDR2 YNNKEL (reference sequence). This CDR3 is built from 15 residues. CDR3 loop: CASSQVNSPNYGYTF. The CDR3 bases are TGTGCCAGCAGCCAAGTGAACAGCCCTAACTATGGCTACACCTTC.

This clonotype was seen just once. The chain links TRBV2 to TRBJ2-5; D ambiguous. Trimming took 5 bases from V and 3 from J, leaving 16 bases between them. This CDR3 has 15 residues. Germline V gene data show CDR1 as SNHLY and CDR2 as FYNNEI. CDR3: CASSRVVTIKETQYF. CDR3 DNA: TGTGCCAGCAGTCGCGTTGTGACCATAAAAGAGACCCAGTACTTC.

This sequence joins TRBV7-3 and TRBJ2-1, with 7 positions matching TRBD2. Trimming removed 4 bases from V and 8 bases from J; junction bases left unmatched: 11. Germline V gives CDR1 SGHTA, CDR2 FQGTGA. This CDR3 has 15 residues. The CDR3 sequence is CASSSLGGDGDEQFF. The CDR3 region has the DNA TGTGCCAGCAGCTCCCTGGGAGGGGATGGGGATGAGCAGTTCTTC.

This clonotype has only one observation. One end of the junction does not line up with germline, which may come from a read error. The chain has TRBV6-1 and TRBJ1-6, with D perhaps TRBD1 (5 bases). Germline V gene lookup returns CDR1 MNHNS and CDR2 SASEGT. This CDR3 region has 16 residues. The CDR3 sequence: CASSETTVTCNSPPHF. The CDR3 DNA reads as TGTGCCAGCAGTGAAACGACAGTAACCTGTAATTCACCCCCCCACTTT.

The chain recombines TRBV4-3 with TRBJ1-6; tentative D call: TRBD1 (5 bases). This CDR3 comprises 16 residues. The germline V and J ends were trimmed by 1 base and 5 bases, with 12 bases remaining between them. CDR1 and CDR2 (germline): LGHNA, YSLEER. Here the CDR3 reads CASSQGRTGDNSPLHF. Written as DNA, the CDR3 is TGCGCCAGCAGCCAAGGACGGACGGGGGATAATTCACCCCTCCACTTT.

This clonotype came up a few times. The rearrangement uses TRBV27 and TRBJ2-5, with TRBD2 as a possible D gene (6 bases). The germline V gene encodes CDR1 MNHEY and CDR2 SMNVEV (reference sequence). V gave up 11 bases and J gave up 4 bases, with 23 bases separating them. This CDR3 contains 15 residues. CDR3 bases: TGTGCCGCTTCGAGCGGAGGGGCTCCGTTAGAGACCCAGTACTTC. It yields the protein CAASSGGAPLETQYF.

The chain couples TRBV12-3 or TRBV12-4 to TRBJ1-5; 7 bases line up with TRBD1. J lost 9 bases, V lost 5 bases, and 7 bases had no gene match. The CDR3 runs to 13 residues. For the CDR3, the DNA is TGTGCCAGCAGTAGGGACAGAGTTTCGCCCCAGCATTTT. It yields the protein CASSRDRVSPQHF.

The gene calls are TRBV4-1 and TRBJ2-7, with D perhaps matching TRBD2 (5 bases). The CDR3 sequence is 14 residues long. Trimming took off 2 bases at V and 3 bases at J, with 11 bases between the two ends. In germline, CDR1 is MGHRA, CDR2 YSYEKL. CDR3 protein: CASSQITGGYEQYF. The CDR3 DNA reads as TGCGCCAGCAGCCAAATAACCGGAGGCTACGAGCAGTACTTC.

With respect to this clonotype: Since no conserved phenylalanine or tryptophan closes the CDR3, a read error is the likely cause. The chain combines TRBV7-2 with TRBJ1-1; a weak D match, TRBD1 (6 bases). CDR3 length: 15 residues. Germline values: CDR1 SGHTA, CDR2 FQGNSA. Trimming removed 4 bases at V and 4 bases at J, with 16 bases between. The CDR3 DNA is TGTGCCAGCAGCTACCACTTGGGCAGGGGCACTGAAGCTTTCTCT. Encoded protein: CASSYHLGRGTEAFS.

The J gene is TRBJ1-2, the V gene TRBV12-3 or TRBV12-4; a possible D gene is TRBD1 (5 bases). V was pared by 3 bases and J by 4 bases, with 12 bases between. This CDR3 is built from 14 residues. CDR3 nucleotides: TGTGCCAGCAGTTTTAGAAGGGGAACCTATGGCTACACCTTC. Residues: CASSFRRGTYGYTF.

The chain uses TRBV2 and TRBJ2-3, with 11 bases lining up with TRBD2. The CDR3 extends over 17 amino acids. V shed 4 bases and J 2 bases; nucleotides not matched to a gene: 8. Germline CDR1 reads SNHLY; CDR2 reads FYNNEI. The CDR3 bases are TGTGCCAGCAGTGTAGCGGGAGGGGACTTTTACACAGATACGCAGTATTTT. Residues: CASSVAGGDFYTDTQYF. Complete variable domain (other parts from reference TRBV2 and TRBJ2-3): EPEVTQTPSHQVTQMGQEVILRCVPISNHLYFYWYRQILGQKVEFLVSFYNNEISEKSEIFDDQFSVERPDGSNFTLKIRSTKLEDSAMYFCASSVAGGDFYTDTQYFGPGTRLTVL.

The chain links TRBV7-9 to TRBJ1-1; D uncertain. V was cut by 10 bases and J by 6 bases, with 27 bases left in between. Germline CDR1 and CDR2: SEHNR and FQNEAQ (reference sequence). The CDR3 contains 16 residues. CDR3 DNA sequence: TGTGCCACTTCGCACACCGGGGAGACCGAACGGCCTGAAGCTTTCTTT. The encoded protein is CATSHTGETERPEAFF.